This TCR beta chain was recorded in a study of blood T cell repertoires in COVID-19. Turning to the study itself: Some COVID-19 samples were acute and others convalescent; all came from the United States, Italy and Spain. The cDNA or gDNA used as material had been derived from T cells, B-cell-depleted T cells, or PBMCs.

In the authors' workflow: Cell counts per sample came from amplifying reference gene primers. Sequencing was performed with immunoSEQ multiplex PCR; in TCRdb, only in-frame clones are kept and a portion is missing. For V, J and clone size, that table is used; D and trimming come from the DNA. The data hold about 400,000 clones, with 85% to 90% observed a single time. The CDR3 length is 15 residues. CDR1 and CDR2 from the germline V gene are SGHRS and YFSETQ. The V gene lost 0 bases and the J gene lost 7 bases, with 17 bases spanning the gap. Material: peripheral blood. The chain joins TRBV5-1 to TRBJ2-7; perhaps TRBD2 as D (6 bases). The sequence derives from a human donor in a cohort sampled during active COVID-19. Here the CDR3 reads CASSLGTRGLREQYF. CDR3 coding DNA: TGCGCCAGCAGCTTGGGGACGCGGGGACTGAGGGAGCAGTACTTC. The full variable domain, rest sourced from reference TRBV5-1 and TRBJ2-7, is KAGVTQTPRYLIKTRGQQVTLSCSPISGHRSVSWYQQTPGQGLQFLFEYFSETQRNKGNFPGRFSGRQFSNSRSEMNVSTLELGDSALYLCASSLGTRGLREQYFGPGTRLTVT.